These 19 T cell receptor beta chains were all obtained from the same sample, sequenced in a study of neurological immune-mediated disorders. TCRdb reprocessed the 5' RACE reads with MiXCR, giving one entry per CDR3 protein. The sample records about 84,000 distinct CDR3 sequences, about a tenth being singletons. Sequenced material: PBMCs. All receptors derive from a middle-aged man in good health.

This clonotype was picked up many times. The chain uses TRBV28 and TRBJ2-3; TRBD2 matches 7 bases. CDR3 size: 16 residues. V lost 11 bases, J lost 4 bases, and 18 bases stayed unmatched. CDR1 is MDHEN, CDR2 SYDVKM, per germline. CDR3: CAPHPAAGEAPDTQYF. DNA for the CDR3: TGTGCCCCGCACCCCGCCGCGGGAGAGGCGCCAGATACGCAGTATTTT.

This clonotype was seen at least ten times. The rearrangement links TRBV12-3 or TRBV12-4 to TRBJ2-7; 10 bases map to TRBD2. The CDR3 is 16 amino acids. J gave up 0 bases and V 3 bases, and 5 bases lay outside the gene matches. CDR3 sequence: CASSFYSGGTSYEQYF. The DNA for the CDR3 is TGTGCCAGCAGTTTCTATAGCGGGGGGACCTCCTACGAGCAGTACTTC.

Ten or more counts support this clonotype. Its ends do not fully match the called genes, so a read error is possible. The rearrangement links TRBV20-1 to TRBJ1-2; D perhaps matches TRBD1 (5 bases). Per germline, CDR1 DFQATT and CDR2 SNEGSKA (reference sequence). The CDR3 totals 12 residues. For the CDR3, the DNA is TGCAGTTGCCCCAGCGGGAAGGGGCACGGGTTCTTC. Translation gives CSCPSGKGHGFF.

This clonotype has a count of ten or more. Here the CDR3 DNA reads TGTGCCAGCAGCTTAGAGGCGGTAGCGGCATACTACGAGCAGTACTTC. Translating it yields CASSLEAVAAYYEQYF. V usage is TRBV11-2 and J usage is TRBJ2-7; tentative D call: TRBD2 (6 bases). V was cut by 0 bases and J by 3 bases, with 15 bases left in between. The CDR3 is 16 residues long. Germline V gene data show CDR1 as SGHAT and CDR2 as FQNNGV.

This clonotype was counted at least ten times. J is TRBJ1-5 and V is TRBV7-9; the match to TRBD1 covers 10 bases. This CDR3 comprises 17 residues. Unmatched junction bases numbered 9, after V lost 1 base and J lost 6 bases. Per the germline V gene, CDR1 is SEHNR and CDR2 is FQNEAQ (reference sequence). Here the CDR3 DNA reads TGTGCCAGCAGCTTAGAGCAAGGGACAGGGGCAAGTCAGCCCCAGCATTTT. Its translation is CASSLEQGTGASQPQHF.

In this sample, this clonotype turned up many times. This sequence joins TRBV7-3 and TRBJ2-1; no clear D. The CDR3 loop spans 13 amino acids. V was clipped by 5 bases and J by 7 bases, with 12 bases between them. Germline V CDR1 and CDR2: SGHTA, FQGTGA. The CDR3 is CASSVWADNEQFF. DNA of the CDR3: TGTGCCAGCAGCGTATGGGCGGATAATGAGCAGTTCTTC.

This clonotype showed up many times. The chain links TRBV21-1 to TRBJ1-2; the table's D gene call, TRBD1, was not cross checked with the DNA. TRBV21-1 is termed a pseudogene. CDR3 length: 13 amino acids. The CDR3 bases are TGTGCCAGCAGCAAAGGGAGGCGCGATGGCTACACCTTC. This sequence encodes CASSKGRRDGYTF.

There are many counts of this clonotype. The V call is TRBV7-9, the J call TRBJ2-7, with TRBD1 matching over 8 bases. CDR3 length equals 14 residues. After removal of 1 base from V and 4 bases from J, the junction contained 3 bases not matched to a gene. Germline V gives CDR1 SEHNR, CDR2 FQNEAQ (reference sequence). CDR3 DNA: TGTGCCAGCAGCTTAGGGGACAGGTTATACGAGCAGTACTTC. Amino acid sequence: CASSLGDRLYEQYF.

This clonotype has at least ten counts. CDR3 nucleotide sequence: TGTGCCAGCAGCCAAGATGGCACATTACCCACTGAAGCTTTCTTT. It yields the protein CASSQDGTLPTEAFF. The genes are TRBV4-2 and TRBJ1-1, with D hard to call. The germline V gene encodes CDR1 LGHNA and CDR2 YNFKEQ. CDR3 length equals 15 residues. V was clipped by 0 bases and J by 4 bases, with 12 bases between them.

This clonotype was counted many times. The chain carries TRBV6-6 and TRBJ2-5; no definite D call. V was shortened by 2 bases and J by 2 bases, with 15 bases between the two germline ends. Germline V gene sequence: CDR1 MNHNY, CDR2 SVGAGI (reference sequence). CDR3 length equals 16 residues. This CDR3 reads CASSYHTISPQETQYF. The DNA of the CDR3 is TGTGCCAGCAGTTACCATACGATCTCCCCACAAGAGACCCAGTACTTC.

This clonotype was seen many times. V and J are TRBV5-5 and TRBJ2-5; tentatively, D is TRBD1 (5 bases). Trimming removed 0 bases from V and 5 bases from J, with 17 bases in between. The germline V gene encodes CDR1 SGHKS and CDR2 YYEKEE (reference sequence). This CDR3 is 16 amino acids long. The chain's CDR3 is CASSLVTGTPTETQYF. CDR3 DNA: TGTGCCAGCAGCTTGGTAACAGGAACCCCGACGGAGACCCAGTACTTC.

This clonotype was observed many times. The chain is built from TRBV5-6 and TRBJ2-7; maybe TRBD1 (6 bases). Between the trimmed V and J ends, which lost 4 bases and 4 bases, there was a span of 15 bases. There are 14 residues in the CDR3. CDR1 and CDR2 from the germline V gene are SGHDT and YYEEEE. The CDR3 nucleotides read TGTGCCAGCAGCCAACCGTCGGACAGTTACGAGCAGTACTTC. Translation: CASSQPSDSYEQYF.

This clonotype was detected a few times. This sequence joins TRBV4-1 and TRBJ2-3, with D tentatively TRBD1 (7 bases). CDR3 length equals 17 residues. The germline V gene has CDR1 MGHRA and CDR2 YSYEKL. V was trimmed by 7 bases and J by 5 bases, leaving 25 bases between them. CDR3 nucleotides: TGCGCCAGCAACCACAGGGGACTTATCGGGTCGGGAGATACGCAGTATTTT. This gives the protein CASNHRGLIGSGDTQYF.

There are a few counts of this clonotype. The V gene is TRBV25-1, the J gene TRBJ1-5; perhaps TRBD1 as D (6 bases). CDR1 is MGHDK and CDR2 is SYGVNS in the germline V gene. The CDR3 sequence is 14 residues long. Trimming took 8 bases from V and 4 from J, leaving 15 bases between them. The CDR3 nucleotides read TGTGCCAGCGCACCGGGGGGGCGAAATCAGCCCCAGCATTTT. This gives the protein CASAPGGRNQPQHF.

This clonotype was detected many times. This rearrangement joins TRBV3-1 to TRBJ2-5; possible D gene TRBD1, 5 bases. Germline V gene sequence: CDR1 LGHDT, CDR2 YNNKEL (reference sequence). There are 15 residues in the CDR3. The V gene lost 0 bases and the J gene lost 0 bases, with 8 bases spanning the gap. The CDR3, as DNA: TGTGCCAGCAGCCAAGAAGGGGCGTACCAAGAGACCCAGTACTTC. It codes for CASSQEGAYQETQYF.

This clonotype was counted many times. The V gene is TRBV7-9, the J gene TRBJ2-1; TRBD2 matches at 11 bases. Germline V gene sequence: CDR1 SEHNR, CDR2 FQNEAQ (reference sequence). The CDR3 length is 18 residues. Trimming at V came to 2 bases and at J to 1 base, leaving 7 bases not matched to a gene. The DNA for the CDR3 is TGTGCCAGCAGCTTAACTAGCGGGGGACTCGATTCCTACAATGAGCAGTTCTTC. As protein: CASSLTSGGLDSYNEQFF.

This clonotype was detected many times. The V and J genes are TRBV7-2 and TRBJ2-3; tentatively, D is TRBD2 (5 bases). The CDR3 is 16 residues long. Germline values: CDR1 SGHTA, CDR2 FQGNSA. The ends were cut back, 5 bases at V and 4 bases at J, with 19 bases in the middle. The CDR3 sequence: CASSPLASAGADTQYF. The CDR3 DNA sequence: TGTGCCAGCAGCCCCCTAGCATCAGCTGGGGCAGATACGCAGTATTTT.

This clonotype was seen at least ten times. The rearrangement uses TRBV6-5 and TRBJ2-3; 8 nucleotides line up with TRBD2. The CDR3 extends over 17 amino acids. After removal of 5 bases from V and 2 bases from J, the junction contained 12 bases not matched to a gene. Germline V lookup: CDR1 MNHEY, CDR2 SVGAGI. The CDR3 is CASSPPTSGAFTDTQYF. For the CDR3, the DNA is TGTGCCAGCAGTCCCCCCACTAGCGGAGCCTTCACAGATACGCAGTATTTT.

This clonotype was counted at least ten times. The V gene is TRBV7-2, the J gene TRBJ2-5; 7 nucleotides match TRBD2. The CDR3 contains 13 residues. Looked up from germline, CDR1 is SGHTA and CDR2 is FQGNSA. Losses at the gene ends were 6 bases for V and 5 bases for J; bases not matched to a gene: 6. CDR3 protein: CASRGRAVETQYF. The CDR3 DNA reads TGTGCCAGCAGGGGGAGGGCCGTGGAGACCCAGTACTTC.